Listed below are T cell receptor beta chains from one sample, sequenced in a study of technical replicates of blood from four donors. Sequencing was performed with immunoSEQ multiplex PCR; in TCRdb, only in-frame clones are kept and a portion is missing. The sample yields nearly 70,000 clones, 80% to 95% seen once. Sequenced input: PBMCs. The receptors were sampled from a human donor in good health. Some clones in this sample may be carry-over from other donors' samples. Each CDR3 is given with its conserved first and last residue. D genes are given only for firm matches. Expanded clones get a size class; other rows say once, few or many, or leave the size out.

j_gene,v_gene,d_gene,abundance,CDR3nt,CDR3aa
TRBJ2-2,TRBV19,-,-,TGTGCCAGTAGTAACATCAGGGAACCGGGGGAGCTGTTTTTT,CASSNIREPGELFF
TRBJ1-2,TRBV14,-,-,TGTGCCAGCAGCCAGACGGGGCAGTGGGGGGGCTATGGCTACACCTTC,CASSQTGQWGGYGYTF
TRBJ2-5,TRBV5-1,TRBD1,-,TGCGCCAGCAGCTTGGACTTACAGGGGGCACGGGAGACCCAGTACTTC,CASSLDLQGARETQYF
TRBJ1-5,TRBV7-8,TRBD1,-,TGTGCCAGCAGAATAGGTGGGGACAGGGGTCATCAGCCCCAGCATTTT,CASRIGGDRGHQPQHF
TRBJ2-7,TRBV19,TRBD1,-,TGTGCCAGTAGTACGCCGGGACAGCTAACCTACGAGCAGTACTTC,CASSTPGQLTYEQYF
TRBJ2-6,TRBV9,-,-,TGTGCCAGCAGCGTGGGGGGGCGTGGGGCCAACGTCCTGACTTTC,CASSVGGRGANVLTF
TRBJ2-5,TRBV7-9,-,-,TGTGCCAGCAGCTTTGGCGGGGGCGCCCAAGAGACCCAGTACTTC,CASSFGGGAQETQYF
TRBJ2-3,TRBV5-1,TRBD1,once,TGCGCCAGCAGCTTGGAGTGGTGGACAGGTCGAAATACGCAGTATTTT,CASSLEWWTGRNTQYF
TRBJ2-7,TRBV6-1,TRBD1,-,TGTGCCAGCAGTGAATGGGGACAGGGGGCAAACGAGCAGTACTTC,CASSEWGQGANEQYF
TRBJ2-4,TRBV4-2,TRBD1,-,TGTGCCAGCAGCCATGAGGACAGGTGGAGGGCCAAAAACATTCAGTACTTC,CASSHEDRWRAKNIQYF
TRBJ2-2,TRBV30,TRBD2,-,TGTGCCTGGAGACTAGCGGGAGCCACCGGGGAGCTGTTTTTT,CAWRLAGATGELFF
TRBJ2-3,TRBV4-3,TRBD2,-,TGCGCCAGCAGCCAAGTATGGGCTAGCGGGGGCGTTGGCACGCAGTATTTT,CASSQVWASGGVGTQYF
TRBJ2-1,TRBV5-8,TRBD2,-,TGTGCCAGCAGCTCAGCCCTCAGCGGGGATGAGCAGTTCTTC,CASSSALSGDEQFF
TRBJ2-5,TRBV4-2,TRBD2,-,TGTGCCAGCAGCCAAGTTAGGACTAGCGGGGGGGCCGGTGAGACCCAGTACTTC,CASSQVRTSGGAGETQYF
TRBJ1-1,TRBV6-6,TRBD1,-,TGTGCCAGCAGTTCGTTTACAGGGGGCACTGAAGCTTTCTTT,CASSSFTGGTEAFF
TRBJ2-5,TRBV7-8,TRBD2,-,TGTGCCAGCAGCTTAGCCCGACTAGCGGGAGGGCTAGAGACCCAGTACTTC,CASSLARLAGGLETQYF
TRBJ1-6,TRBV9,-,-,TGTGCCAGCAGCCGGAGTGGGGGGAAGGCTACGGGCAATTCACCCCTCCACTTT,CASSRSGGKATGNSPLHF
TRBJ2-7,TRBV11-2,TRBD2,once,TGTGCCAGCAGCCGCCCAAGCGGGAGCTCCTACGAGCAGTACTTC,CASSRPSGSSYEQYF
TRBJ2-3,TRBV6-5,-,-,TGTGCCAGCAGAAACGACAGAGGCACAGATACGCAGTATTTT,CASRNDRGTDTQYF
TRBJ2-7,TRBV5-8,TRBD1,-,TGTGCCAGCAGCCGAGGGTTAGGGACAGAGGTGTACGGAGAGCAGTACTTC,CASSRGLGTEVYGEQYF
TRBJ2-3,TRBV4-1,TRBD2,-,TGCGCCAGCAGCCAAGTTCGCGGGAGTAGAACAGATACGCAGTATTTT,CASSQVRGSRTDTQYF
TRBJ2-6,TRBV11-3,-,-,TGTGCCATCGCGGGGAACGGGGCCAACGTCCTGACTTTC,CAIAGNGANVLTF
TRBJ2-7,TRBV13,TRBD1,-,TGTGCCAGCAGCTCCTGGGACAGGGTAACCTACGAGCAGTACTTC,CASSSWDRVTYEQYF
TRBJ2-3,TRBV13,TRBD1,-,TGTGCCAGCAGCCTCGGACAGGGGCCAGATACGCAGTATTTT,CASSLGQGPDTQYF
TRBJ2-1,TRBV4-1,TRBD2,-,TGCGCCAGCAGCCACCTAACCGGGACTAGCGGGGGACTGGACAATCGTGAGCAGTTCTTC,CASSHLTGTSGGLDNREQFF
TRBJ1-3,TRBV19,-,once,TGTGCCAGTAGCACTGGACCTGGGAGCACCATATATTTT,CASSTGPGSTIYF
TRBJ1-2,TRBV19,TRBD1,-,TGTGCCAGTAGTTTACGACAGGGGGCTCATGGCTACACCTTC,CASSLRQGAHGYTF
TRBJ2-3,TRBV4-3,-,-,TGCGCCAGCAGCCAAGATCGGGTGAGCACAGATACGCAGTATTTT,CASSQDRVSTDTQYF
TRBJ1-2,TRBV4-1,TRBD1,-,TGCGCCAGCAGCCAAATTACGACAGGGGGCCTTAACTATGGCTACACCTTC,CASSQITTGGLNYGYTF
TRBJ2-3,TRBV27,-,-,TGTGCCAGCAGTTTTGGGACTGCTGTGGATACGCAGTATTTT,CASSFGTAVDTQYF
TRBJ2-3,TRBV7-2,TRBD2,-,TGTGCCAGCAGTATTAGCGGGACGGGCGCAGATACGCAGTATTTT,CASSISGTGADTQYF
TRBJ2-1,TRBV9,TRBD2,-,TGTGCCAGCAGCGTAGGACTAGCGGGAAACAATGAGCAGTTCTTC,CASSVGLAGNNEQFF
TRBJ2-7,TRBV16,TRBD1,-,TGTGCCAGCAGCACTCTGACAGGGAATGAGCAGTACTTC,CASSTLTGNEQYF
TRBJ1-2,TRBV29-1,TRBD1,-,TGCAGCGTCGTACAGGGGTGGGGTGGCTACACCTTC,CSVVQGWGGYTF
TRBJ2-7,TRBV7-8,TRBD2,-,TGTGCCAGCAGCTTAGATCCAACGGGGGGAACCTACGAGCAGTACTTC,CASSLDPTGGTYEQYF
TRBJ1-4,TRBV27,-,once,TGTGCCAGCACCCCGACGGGGGTTAGGACTAATGAAAAACTGTTTTTT,CASTPTGVRTNEKLFF
TRBJ2-2,TRBV9,TRBD2,-,TGTGCCAGCAGCCCCCCCCGGGGGGGGCGGTACACCGGGGAGCTGTTTTTT,CASSPPRGGRYTGELFF
TRBJ1-3,TRBV4-1,-,-,TGCGCCAGCAGCCAAGAGGGGGGTTACTCTGGAAACACCATATATTTT,CASSQEGGYSGNTIYF
TRBJ2-5,TRBV19,-,-,TGTGCCAGTAGCAGGGGTTGGTATCAGGGGGAGACCCAGTACTTC,CASSRGWYQGETQYF
TRBJ1-4,TRBV6-4,TRBD1,-,TGTGCCAGCAGTAACCGGGACAGGATCCTTAATGAAAAACTGTTTTTT,CASSNRDRILNEKLFF
TRBJ1-6,TRBV27,TRBD1,-,TGTGCCAGCAGTTTCTGGACAGGGGCCCTTAATTCACCCCTCCACTTT,CASSFWTGALNSPLHF
TRBJ2-3,TRBV4-3,-,-,TGCGCCAGCAGCGAAAGCGGCAGGCTTGAAGATACGCAGTATTTT,CASSESGRLEDTQYF